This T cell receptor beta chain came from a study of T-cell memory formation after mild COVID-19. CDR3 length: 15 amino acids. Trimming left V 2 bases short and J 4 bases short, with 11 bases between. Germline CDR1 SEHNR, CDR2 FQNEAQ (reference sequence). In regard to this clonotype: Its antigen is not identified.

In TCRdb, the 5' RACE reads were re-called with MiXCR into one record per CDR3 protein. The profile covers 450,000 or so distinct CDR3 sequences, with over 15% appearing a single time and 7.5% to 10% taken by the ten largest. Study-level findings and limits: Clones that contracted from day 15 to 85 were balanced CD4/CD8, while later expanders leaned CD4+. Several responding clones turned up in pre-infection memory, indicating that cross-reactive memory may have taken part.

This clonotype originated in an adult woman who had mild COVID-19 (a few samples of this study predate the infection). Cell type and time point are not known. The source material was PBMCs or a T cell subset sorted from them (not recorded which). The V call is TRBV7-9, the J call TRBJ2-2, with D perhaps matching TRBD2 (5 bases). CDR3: CASSLWGASTGELFF. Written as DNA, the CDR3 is TGTGCCAGCAGCTTATGGGGAGCGAGCACCGGGGAGCTGTTTTTT.